This is a list of T cell receptor beta chains from one sample in a study of response to subunit inactivated influenza vaccine. TCRdb reanalysed the RT-PCR reads using MiXCR and keeps one entry per CDR3 protein. The table has fewer than 350,000 distinct CDR3 sequences, around a fifth seen once. Sequencing was performed on PBMCs from blood, taken 21 months after vaccination. All receptors come from a man aged 45 to 75 who received an inactivated influenza vaccine. Both conserved end residues are part of each CDR3.

TRBV24-1	TRBJ2-1	CATSDLHPGHNEQFF
TRBV5-1	TRBJ2-2	CASSYPGRTNTGELFF
TRBV29-1	TRBJ2-7	CSAEDTSYEQYF
TRBV29-1	TRBJ1-5	CSVEIQGSNQPQHF
TRBV15	TRBJ1-2	CATSSDLITPGGYTF
TRBV9	TRBJ2-5	CASSVGLQQETQYF
TRBV4-1	TRBJ2-5	CASSQGPPGVVLQETQYF
TRBV2	TRBJ2-5	CASLKSGTSGSETQYF
TRBV7-2	TRBJ2-4	CASSLAGERGKQYF
TRBV6-2/TRBV6-3	TRBJ1-1	CASSYSWGRLNTEAFF
TRBV20-1	TRBJ2-1	CSARDRKKSSYNEQFF
TRBV5-1	TRBJ2-2	CASSFGTSVNTGELFF
TRBV7-8	TRBJ2-1	CASSSSGSGLSNEQFF
TRBV20-1	TRBJ1-2	CSQETGFHSYGYTF
TRBV11-3	TRBJ1-6	CASSLGYNSALHF
TRBV7-2	TRBJ2-3	CASSPTSGKTDTQYF
TRBV6-6	TRBJ2-1	CASSYGTSEQFF
TRBV5-1	TRBJ2-7	CASSFGTPPYEQYF
TRBV20-1	TRBJ2-5	CSARSRRETQYF
TRBV29-1	TRBJ1-5	CSVGLGINGQPQHF
TRBV12-3/TRBV12-4	TRBJ2-2	CASSLILLAGGAGELFF
TRBV6-1	TRBJ2-5	CASSESGRETQYF
TRBV4-2	TRBJ2-2	CASSQDILGQGWYDTGELFF
TRBV27	TRBJ1-4	CASRNLLRYEKLFF
TRBV7-6	TRBJ1-5	CASSLVSATNQPQHF
TRBV6-1	TRBJ1-4	CASTPTGGTGEKLFF
TRBV12-3/TRBV12-4	TRBJ2-7	CASSFTQGYEQYF
TRBV4-2	TRBJ1-2	CASRSVGRNRDSHNYGYTF
TRBV29-1	TRBJ2-1	CSVDMDRGYNEQFF
TRBV12-3/TRBV12-4	TRBJ1-2	CASSSLLAGYGYTF
TRBV5-6	TRBJ1-5	CASSQISVINQPQHF
TRBV4-3	TRBJ1-5	CASSQDWIGAGSNQPQHF
TRBV6-5	TRBJ2-1	CASRRENEQFF
TRBV12-3/TRBV12-4	TRBJ1-1	CASSRQLSTEAFF
TRBV4-2	TRBJ1-5	CASSQGGVHSNQPQHF
TRBV30	TRBJ2-1	CAWSAGPNEQFF
TRBV7-9	TRBJ1-2	CASTAGGSYYGYTF
TRBV25-1	TRBJ2-7	CASEGHQSYEQYF
TRBV20-1	TRBJ1-6	CSASPGQGTSPLHF
TRBV20-1	TRBJ2-1	CSASAVGQFF
TRBV2	TRBJ2-7	CASSDMDRGYEQYF
TRBV20-1	TRBJ2-7	CSLRGPRDRAQEQYF
TRBV5-1	TRBJ1-2	CASSRTRGTGGYTF
TRBV29-1	TRBJ1-3	CSVLGRRSGNTIYF
TRBV19	TRBJ1-4	CASETGMKKLFF
TRBV11-3	TRBJ1-5	CASSSPGQGPSDQPQHF
TRBV15	TRBJ1-3	CATSRGQLYSGNTIYF
TRBV9	TRBJ1-3	CASSHTGGENTIYF